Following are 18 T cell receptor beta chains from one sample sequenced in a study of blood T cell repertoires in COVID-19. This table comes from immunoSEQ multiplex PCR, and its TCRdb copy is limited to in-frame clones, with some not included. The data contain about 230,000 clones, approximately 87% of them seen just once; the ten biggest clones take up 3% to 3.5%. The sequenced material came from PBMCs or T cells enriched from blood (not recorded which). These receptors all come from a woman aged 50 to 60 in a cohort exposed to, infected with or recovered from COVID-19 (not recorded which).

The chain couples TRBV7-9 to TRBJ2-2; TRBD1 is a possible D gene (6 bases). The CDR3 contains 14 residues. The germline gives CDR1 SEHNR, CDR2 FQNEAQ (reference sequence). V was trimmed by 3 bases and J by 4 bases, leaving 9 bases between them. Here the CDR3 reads CASSFGGSTGELFF. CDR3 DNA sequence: TGTGCCAGCAGCTTTGGGGGCAGCACCGGGGAGCTGTTTTTT.

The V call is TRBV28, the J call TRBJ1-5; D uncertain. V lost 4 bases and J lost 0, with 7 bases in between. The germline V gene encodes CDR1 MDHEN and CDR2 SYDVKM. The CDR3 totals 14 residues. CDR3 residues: CASSSQRSNQPQHF. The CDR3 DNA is TGTGCCAGCAGTTCGCAGCGTAGCAATCAGCCCCAGCATTTT.

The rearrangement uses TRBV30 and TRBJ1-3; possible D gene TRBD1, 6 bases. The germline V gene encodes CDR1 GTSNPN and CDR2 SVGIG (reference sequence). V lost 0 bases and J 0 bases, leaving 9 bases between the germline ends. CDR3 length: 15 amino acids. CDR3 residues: CAWSVGHISGNTIYF. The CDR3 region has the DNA TGTGCCTGGAGTGTGGGACATATCTCTGGAAACACCATATATTTT.

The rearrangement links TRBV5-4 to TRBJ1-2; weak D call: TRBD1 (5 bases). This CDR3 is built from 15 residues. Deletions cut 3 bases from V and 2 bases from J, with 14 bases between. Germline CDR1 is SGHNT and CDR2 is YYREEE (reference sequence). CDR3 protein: CASSSGGDGNYGYTF. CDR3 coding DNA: TGTGCCAGCAGCTCGGGCGGGGACGGAAACTATGGCTACACCTTC.

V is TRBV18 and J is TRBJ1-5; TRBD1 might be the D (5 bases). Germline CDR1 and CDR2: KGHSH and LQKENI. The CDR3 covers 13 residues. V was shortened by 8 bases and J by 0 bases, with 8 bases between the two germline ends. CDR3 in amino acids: CASQGSSNQPQHF. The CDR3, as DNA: TGTGCCAGCCAGGGTTCTAGCAATCAGCCCCAGCATTTT.

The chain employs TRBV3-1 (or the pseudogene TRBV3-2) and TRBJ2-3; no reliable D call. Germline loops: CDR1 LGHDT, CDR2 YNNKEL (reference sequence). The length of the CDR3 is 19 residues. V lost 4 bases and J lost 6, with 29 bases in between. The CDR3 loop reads CASSPTTPSSLRAPDTQYF. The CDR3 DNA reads TGTGCCAGCAGCCCTACGACCCCATCTAGTTTAAGAGCGCCGGATACGCAGTATTTT.

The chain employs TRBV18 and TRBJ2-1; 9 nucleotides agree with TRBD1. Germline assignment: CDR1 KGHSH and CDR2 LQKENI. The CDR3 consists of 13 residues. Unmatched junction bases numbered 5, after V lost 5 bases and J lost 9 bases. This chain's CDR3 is CASSGTGYGEQFF. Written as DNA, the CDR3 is TGTGCCAGCTCAGGGACAGGGTACGGTGAGCAGTTCTTC.

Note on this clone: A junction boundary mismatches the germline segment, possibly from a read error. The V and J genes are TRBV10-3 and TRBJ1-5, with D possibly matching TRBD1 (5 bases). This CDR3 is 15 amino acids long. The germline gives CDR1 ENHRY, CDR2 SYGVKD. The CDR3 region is CAISDRGGSYQPQHF. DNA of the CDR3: TGTGCCATCAGTGATCGCGGGGGTAGCTATCAGCCCCAGCATTTT.

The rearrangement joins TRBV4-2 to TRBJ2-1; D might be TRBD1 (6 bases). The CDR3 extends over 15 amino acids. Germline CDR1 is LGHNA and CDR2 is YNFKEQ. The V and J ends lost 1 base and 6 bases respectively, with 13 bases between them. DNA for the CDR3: TGTGCCAGCAGCCAAGGGCAGGGGAAGGGCAATGAGCAGTTCTTC. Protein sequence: CASSQGQGKGNEQFF.

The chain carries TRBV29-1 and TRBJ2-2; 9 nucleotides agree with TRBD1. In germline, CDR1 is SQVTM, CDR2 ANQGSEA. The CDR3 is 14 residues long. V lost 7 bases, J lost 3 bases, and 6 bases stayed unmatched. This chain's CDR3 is CSAPTGGDTGELFF. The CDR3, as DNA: TGCAGCGCCCCGACAGGGGGGGACACCGGGGAGCTGTTTTTT.

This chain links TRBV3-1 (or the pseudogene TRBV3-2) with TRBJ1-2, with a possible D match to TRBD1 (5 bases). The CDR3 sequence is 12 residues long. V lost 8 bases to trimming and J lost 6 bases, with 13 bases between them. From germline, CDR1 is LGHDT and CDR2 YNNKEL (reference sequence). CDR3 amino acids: CASQSRADGYTF. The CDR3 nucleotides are TGTGCCAGCCAGTCCAGGGCGGATGGCTACACCTTC.

The CDR3 is CASMPSSYNSPLHF. In DNA, the CDR3 is TGTGCTAGTATGCCGAGCTCCTATAATTCACCCCTCCACTTT. This chain links TRBV10-3 with TRBJ1-6; D unresolved. The CDR3 loop spans 14 amino acids. Germline CDR1 and CDR2: ENHRY and SYGVKD.

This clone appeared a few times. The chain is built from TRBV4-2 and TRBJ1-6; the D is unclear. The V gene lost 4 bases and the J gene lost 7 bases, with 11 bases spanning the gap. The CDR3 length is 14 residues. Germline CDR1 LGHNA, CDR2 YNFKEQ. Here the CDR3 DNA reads TGTGCCAGCAGCCGTAGCGGGAGAAATTCACCCCTCCACTTT. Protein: CASSRSGRNSPLHF.

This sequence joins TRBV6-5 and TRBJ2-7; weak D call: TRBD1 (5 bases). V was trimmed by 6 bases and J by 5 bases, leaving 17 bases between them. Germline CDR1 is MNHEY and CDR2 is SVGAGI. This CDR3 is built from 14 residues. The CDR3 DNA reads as TGTGCCAGCAGAGCAGCGTCAGGGTCCCACGAGCAGTACTTC. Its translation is CASRAASGSHEQYF.

Here the CDR3 DNA reads TGTGCCAGCAGTTTTGGCGGGGGGGCCTACGAGCAGTACTTC. It encodes CASSFGGGAYEQYF. V usage is TRBV27 and J usage is TRBJ2-7; 9 bases are shared with TRBD2. V lost 3 bases to trimming and J lost 2 bases; unmatched junction nucleotides: 2. Germline CDR1 is MNHEY and CDR2 is SMNVEV (reference sequence). This CDR3 spans 14 amino acids.

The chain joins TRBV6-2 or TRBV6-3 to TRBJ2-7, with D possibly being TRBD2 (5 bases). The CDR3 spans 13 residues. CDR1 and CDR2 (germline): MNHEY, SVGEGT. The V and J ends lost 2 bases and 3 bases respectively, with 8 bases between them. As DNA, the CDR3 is TGTGCCAGCAGTTACGGGAGCCGCTACGAGCAGTACTTC. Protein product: CASSYGSRYEQYF.

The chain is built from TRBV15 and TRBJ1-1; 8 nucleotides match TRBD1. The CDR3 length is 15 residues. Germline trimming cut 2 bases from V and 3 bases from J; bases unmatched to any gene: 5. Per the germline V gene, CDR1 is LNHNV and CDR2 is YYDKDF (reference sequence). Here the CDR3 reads CATSRRQGRHTEAFF. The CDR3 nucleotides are TGTGCCACCAGCAGACGACAGGGGAGGCACACTGAAGCTTTCTTT.

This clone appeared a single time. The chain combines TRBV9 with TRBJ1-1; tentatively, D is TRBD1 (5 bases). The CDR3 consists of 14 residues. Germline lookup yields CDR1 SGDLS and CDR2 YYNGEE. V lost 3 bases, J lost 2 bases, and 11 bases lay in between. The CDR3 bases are TGTGCCAGCAGCGCCATTGACAGTAACACTGAAGCTTTCTTT. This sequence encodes CASSAIDSNTEAFF.